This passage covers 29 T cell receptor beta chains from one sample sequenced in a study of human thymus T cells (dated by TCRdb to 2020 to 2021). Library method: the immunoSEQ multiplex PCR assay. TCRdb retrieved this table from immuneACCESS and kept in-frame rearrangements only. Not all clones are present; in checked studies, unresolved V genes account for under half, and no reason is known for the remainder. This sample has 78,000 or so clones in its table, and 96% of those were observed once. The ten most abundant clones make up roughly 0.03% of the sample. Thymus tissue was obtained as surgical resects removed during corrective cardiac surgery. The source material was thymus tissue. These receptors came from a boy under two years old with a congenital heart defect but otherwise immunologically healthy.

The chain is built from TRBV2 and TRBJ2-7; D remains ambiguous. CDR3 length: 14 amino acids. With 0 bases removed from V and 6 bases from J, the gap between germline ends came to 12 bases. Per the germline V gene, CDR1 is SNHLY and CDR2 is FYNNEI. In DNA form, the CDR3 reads TGTGCCAGCAGTGAAGCGCTTTTAGGGCTCGAGCAGTACTTC. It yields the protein CASSEALLGLEQYF.

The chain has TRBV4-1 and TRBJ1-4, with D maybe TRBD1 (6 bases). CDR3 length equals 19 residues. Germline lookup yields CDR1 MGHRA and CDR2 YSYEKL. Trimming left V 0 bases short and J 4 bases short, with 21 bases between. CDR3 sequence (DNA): TGCGCCAGCAGCCAAGAGGGGGCGGCAGGGCCCTTCCTTAATGAAAAACTGTTTTTT. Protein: CASSQEGAAGPFLNEKLFF.

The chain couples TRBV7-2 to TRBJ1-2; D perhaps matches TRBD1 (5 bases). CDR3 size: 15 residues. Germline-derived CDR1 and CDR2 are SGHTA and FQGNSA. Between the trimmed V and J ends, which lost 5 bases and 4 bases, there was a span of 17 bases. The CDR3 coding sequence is TGTGCCAGCAGCCCCCGATCCCCTGGGGGCTATGGCTACACCTTC. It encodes CASSPRSPGGYGYTF.

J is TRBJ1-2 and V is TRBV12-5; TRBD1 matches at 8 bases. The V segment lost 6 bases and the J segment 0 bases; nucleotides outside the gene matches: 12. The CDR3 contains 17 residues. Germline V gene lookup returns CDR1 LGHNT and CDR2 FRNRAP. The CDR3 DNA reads TGTGCTAGTGGGCCCAGGACAGGGCGGGGAGCTAACTATGGCTACACCTTC. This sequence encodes CASGPRTGRGANYGYTF.

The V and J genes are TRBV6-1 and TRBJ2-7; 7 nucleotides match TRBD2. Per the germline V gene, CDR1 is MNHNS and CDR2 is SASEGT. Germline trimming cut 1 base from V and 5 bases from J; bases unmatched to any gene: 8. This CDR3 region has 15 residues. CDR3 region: CASSEVGGSTHEQYF. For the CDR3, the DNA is TGTGCCAGCAGTGAAGTTGGCGGGAGTACCCACGAGCAGTACTTC.

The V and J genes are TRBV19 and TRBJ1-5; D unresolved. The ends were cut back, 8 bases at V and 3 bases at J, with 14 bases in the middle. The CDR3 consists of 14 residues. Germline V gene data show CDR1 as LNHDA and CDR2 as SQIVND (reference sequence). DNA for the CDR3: TGTGCCAGTCTAGGTCCAGATCCCAATCAGCCCCAGCATTTT. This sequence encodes CASLGPDPNQPQHF.

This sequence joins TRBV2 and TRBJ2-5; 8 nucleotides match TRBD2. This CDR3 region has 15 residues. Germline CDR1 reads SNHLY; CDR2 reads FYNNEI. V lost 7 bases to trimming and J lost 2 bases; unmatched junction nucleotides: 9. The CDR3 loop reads CASTGLASRQETQYF. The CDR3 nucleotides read TGTGCCAGCACTGGACTAGCCTCAAGACAAGAGACCCAGTACTTC.

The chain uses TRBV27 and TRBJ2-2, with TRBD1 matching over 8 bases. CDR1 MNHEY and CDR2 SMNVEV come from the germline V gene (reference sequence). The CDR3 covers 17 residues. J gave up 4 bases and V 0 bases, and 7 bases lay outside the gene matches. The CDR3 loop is CASSLSTGARGTGELFF. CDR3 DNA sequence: TGTGCCAGCAGTTTATCGACAGGGGCGCGGGGCACCGGGGAGCTGTTTTTT.

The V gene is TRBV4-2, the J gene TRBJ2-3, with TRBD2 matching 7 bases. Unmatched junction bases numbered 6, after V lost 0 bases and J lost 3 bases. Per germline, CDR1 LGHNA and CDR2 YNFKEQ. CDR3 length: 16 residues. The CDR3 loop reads CASSQDVRAGTDTQYF. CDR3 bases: TGTGCCAGCAGCCAAGATGTGCGAGCGGGGACAGATACGCAGTATTTT.

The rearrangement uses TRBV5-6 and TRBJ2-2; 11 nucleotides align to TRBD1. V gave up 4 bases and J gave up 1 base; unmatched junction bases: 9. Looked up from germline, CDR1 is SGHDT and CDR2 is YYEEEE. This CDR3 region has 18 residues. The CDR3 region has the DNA TGTGCCAGCAGCCGAGGCGGGACAGGGGGGTGGAACACCGGGGAGCTGTTTTTT. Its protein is CASSRGGTGGWNTGELFF.

The CDR3 region is CASRPPHFRSESYNEQFF. The CDR3, as DNA: TGTGCCAGCAGACCCCCCCACTTTAGAAGCGAGAGTTACAATGAGCAGTTCTTC. The rearrangement uses TRBV2 and TRBJ2-1; D unclear. Trimming shortened V by 6 bases and J by 4 bases, and 25 bases separated the two germline ends. This CDR3 has 18 residues. Germline assignment: CDR1 SNHLY and CDR2 FYNNEI.

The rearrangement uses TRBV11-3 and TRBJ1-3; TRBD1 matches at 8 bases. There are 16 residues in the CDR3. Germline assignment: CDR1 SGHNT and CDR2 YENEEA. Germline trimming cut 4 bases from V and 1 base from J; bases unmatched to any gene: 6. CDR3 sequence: CASSSGQVPSGNTIYF. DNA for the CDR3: TGTGCCAGCAGCTCGGGACAGGTTCCGTCTGGAAACACCATATATTTT.

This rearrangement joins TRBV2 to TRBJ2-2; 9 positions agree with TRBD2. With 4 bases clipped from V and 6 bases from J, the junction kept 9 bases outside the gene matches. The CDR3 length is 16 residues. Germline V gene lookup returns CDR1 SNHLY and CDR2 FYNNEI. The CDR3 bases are TGTGCCAGCAGTGTCAAGCTAGCGGGAATCCCCGGGGAGCTGTTTTTT. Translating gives CASSVKLAGIPGELFF.

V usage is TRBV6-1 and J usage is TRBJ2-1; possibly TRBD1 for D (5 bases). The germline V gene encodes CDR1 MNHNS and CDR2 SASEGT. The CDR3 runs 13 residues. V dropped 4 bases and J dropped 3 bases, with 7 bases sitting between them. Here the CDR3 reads CASSVGVYNEQFF. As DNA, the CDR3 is TGTGCCAGCAGTGTAGGGGTCTACAATGAGCAGTTCTTC.

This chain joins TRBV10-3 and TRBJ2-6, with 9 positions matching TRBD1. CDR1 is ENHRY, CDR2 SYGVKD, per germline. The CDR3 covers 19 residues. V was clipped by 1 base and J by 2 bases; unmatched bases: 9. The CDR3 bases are TGTGCCATCAGTGAGTTAGAGGGACAGGGAAGACCTGGGGCCAACGTCCTGACTTTC. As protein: CAISELEGQGRPGANVLTF.

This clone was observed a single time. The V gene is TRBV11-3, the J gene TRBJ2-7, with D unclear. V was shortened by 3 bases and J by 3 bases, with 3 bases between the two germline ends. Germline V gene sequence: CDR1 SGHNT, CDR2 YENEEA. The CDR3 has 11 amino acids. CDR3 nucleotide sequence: TGTGCCAGCAGCTTCCACTACGAGCAGTACTTC. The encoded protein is CASSFHYEQYF.

The CDR3 spells CASTLKTGEETQYF. The CDR3 DNA sequence: TGCGCCAGCACCTTAAAGACAGGGGAAGAGACCCAGTACTTC. The chain uses TRBV5-1 and TRBJ2-5, with 8 bases aligning to TRBD1. Germline CDR1 reads SGHRS; CDR2 reads YFSETQ. With 6 bases clipped from V and 3 bases from J, the junction kept 7 bases outside the gene matches. CDR3 size: 14 residues.

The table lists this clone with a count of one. CDR3 residues: CASSLGGRALSYNEQFF. DNA of the CDR3: TGTGCCAGCAGCTTAGGAGGGAGGGCCTTGTCCTACAATGAGCAGTTCTTC. The J gene is TRBJ2-1, the V gene TRBV7-2; 7 bases match TRBD2. The CDR3 is made up of 17 amino acids. V was pared by 1 base and J by 1 base, with 7 bases of the junction left unmatched. Germline CDR1 SGHTA, CDR2 FQGNSA.

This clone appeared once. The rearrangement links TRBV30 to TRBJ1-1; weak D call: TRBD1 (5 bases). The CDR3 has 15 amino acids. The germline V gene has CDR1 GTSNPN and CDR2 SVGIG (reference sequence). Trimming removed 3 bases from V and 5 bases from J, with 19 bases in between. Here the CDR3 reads CAWRLSGGGMTEAFF. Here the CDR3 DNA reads TGTGCCTGGAGGTTAAGCGGGGGAGGGATGACTGAAGCTTTCTTT.

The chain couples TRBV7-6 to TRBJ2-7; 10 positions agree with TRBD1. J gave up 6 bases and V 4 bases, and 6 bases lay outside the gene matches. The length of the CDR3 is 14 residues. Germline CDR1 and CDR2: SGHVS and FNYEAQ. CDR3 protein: CASSWTGGIGEQYF. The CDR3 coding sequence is TGTGCCAGCAGCTGGACAGGGGGGATAGGCGAGCAGTACTTC.

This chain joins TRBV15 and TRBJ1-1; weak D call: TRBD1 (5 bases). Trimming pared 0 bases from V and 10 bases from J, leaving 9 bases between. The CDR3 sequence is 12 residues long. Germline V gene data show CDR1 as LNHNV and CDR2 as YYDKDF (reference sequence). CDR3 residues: CATSRDRQGAFF. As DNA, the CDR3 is TGTGCCACCAGCAGAGATCGGCAGGGAGCTTTCTTT.

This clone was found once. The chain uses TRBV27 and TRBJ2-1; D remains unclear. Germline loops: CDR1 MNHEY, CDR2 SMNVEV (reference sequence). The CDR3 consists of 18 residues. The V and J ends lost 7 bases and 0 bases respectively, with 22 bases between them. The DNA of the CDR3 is TGTGCCAGCACTCCCCGGTGGAGACCTCACTCCTCCTACAATGAGCAGTTCTTC. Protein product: CASTPRWRPHSSYNEQFF.

The CDR3 here is CASSRTTPGSYSYEQYF. The CDR3 DNA sequence: TGTGCCAGTAGTAGAACAACCCCGGGGTCCTACTCCTACGAGCAGTACTTC. The rearrangement joins TRBV19 to TRBJ2-7, with D perhaps TRBD2 (5 bases). The CDR3 is made up of 17 amino acids. V lost 4 bases and J 0 bases, leaving 19 bases between the germline ends. Per the germline V gene, CDR1 is LNHDA and CDR2 is SQIVND (reference sequence).

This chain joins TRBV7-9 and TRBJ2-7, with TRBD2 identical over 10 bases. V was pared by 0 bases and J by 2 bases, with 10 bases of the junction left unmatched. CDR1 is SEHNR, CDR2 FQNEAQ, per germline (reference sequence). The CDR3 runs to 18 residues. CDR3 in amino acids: CASSLALSGRVPTYEQYF. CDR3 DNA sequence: TGTGCCAGCAGCTTAGCGCTAAGCGGGAGGGTTCCGACCTACGAGCAGTACTTC.

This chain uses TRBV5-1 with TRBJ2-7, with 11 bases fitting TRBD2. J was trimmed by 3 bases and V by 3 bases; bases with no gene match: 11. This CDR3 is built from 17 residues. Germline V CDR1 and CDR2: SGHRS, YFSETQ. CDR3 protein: CASSWAGLAGGFYEQYF. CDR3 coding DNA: TGCGCCAGCAGCTGGGCGGGCCTAGCGGGAGGTTTCTACGAGCAGTACTTC.

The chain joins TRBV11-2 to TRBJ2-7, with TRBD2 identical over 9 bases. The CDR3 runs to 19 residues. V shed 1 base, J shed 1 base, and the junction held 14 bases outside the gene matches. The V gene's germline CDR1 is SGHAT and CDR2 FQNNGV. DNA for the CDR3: TGTGCCAGCAGCTTAGTAATAGCGGGAGAAAAGATTCGATCCTACGAGCAGTACTTC. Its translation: CASSLVIAGEKIRSYEQYF.

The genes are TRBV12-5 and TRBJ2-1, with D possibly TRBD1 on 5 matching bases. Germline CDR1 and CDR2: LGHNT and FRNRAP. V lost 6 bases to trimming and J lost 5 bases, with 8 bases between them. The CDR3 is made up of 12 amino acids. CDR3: CASGSTDNEQFF. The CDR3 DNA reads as TGTGCTAGTGGGTCGACAGACAATGAGCAGTTCTTC.

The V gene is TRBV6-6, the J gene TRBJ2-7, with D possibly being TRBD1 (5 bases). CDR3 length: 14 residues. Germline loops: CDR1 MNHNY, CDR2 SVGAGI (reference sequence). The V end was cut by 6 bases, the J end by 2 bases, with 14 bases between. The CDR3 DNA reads TGTGCCAGCAGGATGGACAAGTATACCTACGAGCAGTACTTC. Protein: CASRMDKYTYEQYF.

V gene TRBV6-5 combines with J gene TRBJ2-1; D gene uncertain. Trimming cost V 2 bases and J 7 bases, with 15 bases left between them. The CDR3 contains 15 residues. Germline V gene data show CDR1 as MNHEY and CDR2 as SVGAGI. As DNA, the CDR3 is TGTGCCAGCAGTTACCGGGCCCACCAAGAAAATGAGCAGTTCTTC. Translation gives CASSYRAHQENEQFF.